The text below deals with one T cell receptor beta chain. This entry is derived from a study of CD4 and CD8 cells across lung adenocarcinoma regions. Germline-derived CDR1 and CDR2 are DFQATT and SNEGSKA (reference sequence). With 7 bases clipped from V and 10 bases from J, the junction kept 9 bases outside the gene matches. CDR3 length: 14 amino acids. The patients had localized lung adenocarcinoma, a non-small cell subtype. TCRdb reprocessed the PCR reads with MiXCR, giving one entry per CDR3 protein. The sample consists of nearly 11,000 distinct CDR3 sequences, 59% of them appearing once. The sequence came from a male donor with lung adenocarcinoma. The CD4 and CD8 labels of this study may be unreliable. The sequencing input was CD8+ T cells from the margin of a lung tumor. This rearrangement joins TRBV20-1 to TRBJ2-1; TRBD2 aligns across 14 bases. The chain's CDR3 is CSVQTSGRAREQFF. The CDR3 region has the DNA TGCAGTGTCCAGACTAGCGGGAGGGCCCGGGAGCAGTTCTTC.